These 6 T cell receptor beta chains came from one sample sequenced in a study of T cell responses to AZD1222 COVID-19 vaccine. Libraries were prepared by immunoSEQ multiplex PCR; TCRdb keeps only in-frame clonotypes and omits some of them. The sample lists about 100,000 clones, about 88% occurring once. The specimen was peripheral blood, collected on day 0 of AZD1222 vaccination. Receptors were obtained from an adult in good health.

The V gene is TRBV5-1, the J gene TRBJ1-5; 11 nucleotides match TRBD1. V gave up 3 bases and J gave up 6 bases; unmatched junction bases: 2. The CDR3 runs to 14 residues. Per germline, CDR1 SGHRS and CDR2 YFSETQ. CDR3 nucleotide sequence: TGCGCCAGCAGCTCCGGGACAGGGGGTCAGCCCCAGCATTTT. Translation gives CASSSGTGGQPQHF.

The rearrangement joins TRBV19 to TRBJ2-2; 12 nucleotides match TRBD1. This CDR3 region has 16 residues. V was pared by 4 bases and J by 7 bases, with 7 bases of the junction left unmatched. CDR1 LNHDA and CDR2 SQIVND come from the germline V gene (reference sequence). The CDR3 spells CASSKGTGGRVGELFF. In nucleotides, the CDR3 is TGTGCCAGTAGTAAAGGGACAGGGGGCCGGGTCGGGGAGCTGTTTTTT. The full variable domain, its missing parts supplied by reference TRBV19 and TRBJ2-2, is DGGITQSPKYLFRKEGQNVTLSCEQNLNHDAMYWYRQDPGQGLRLIYYSQIVNDFQKGDIAEGYSVSREKKESFPLTVTSAQKNPTAFYLCASSKGTGGRVGELFFGEGSRLTVL.

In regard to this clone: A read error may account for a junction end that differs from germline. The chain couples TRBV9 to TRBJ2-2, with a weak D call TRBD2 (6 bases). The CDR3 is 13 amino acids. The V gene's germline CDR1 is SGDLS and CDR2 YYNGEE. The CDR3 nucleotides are TGTGCCAGCAGCGCGGCTAACACCGGGGGGCTGTTTTTT. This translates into CASSAANTGGLFF.

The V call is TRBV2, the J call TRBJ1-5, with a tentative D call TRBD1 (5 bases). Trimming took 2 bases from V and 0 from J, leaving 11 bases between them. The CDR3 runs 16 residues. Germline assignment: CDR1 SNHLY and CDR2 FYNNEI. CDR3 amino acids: CASSEIGGDSNQPQHF. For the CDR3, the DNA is TGTGCCAGCAGTGAAATCGGGGGGGATAGCAATCAGCCCCAGCATTTT.

The DNA for the CDR3 is TGCGCCAGCGAGCCTAGCGGGAGCACAGATACGCAGTATTTT. Protein: CASEPSGSTDTQYF. The chain has TRBV5-1 and TRBJ2-3; 8 nucleotides line up with TRBD2. V gave up 7 bases and J gave up 0 bases; unmatched junction bases: 4. The CDR3 runs to 14 residues. Germline V gene lookup returns CDR1 SGHRS and CDR2 YFSETQ.

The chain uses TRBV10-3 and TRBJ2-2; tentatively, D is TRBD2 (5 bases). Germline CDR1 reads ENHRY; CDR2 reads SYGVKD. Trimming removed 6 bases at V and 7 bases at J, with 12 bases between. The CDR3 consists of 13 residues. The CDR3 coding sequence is TGTGCCATCAGGTCCGGGGTAGGCGGGGAGCTGTTTTTT. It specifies CAIRSGVGGELFF.